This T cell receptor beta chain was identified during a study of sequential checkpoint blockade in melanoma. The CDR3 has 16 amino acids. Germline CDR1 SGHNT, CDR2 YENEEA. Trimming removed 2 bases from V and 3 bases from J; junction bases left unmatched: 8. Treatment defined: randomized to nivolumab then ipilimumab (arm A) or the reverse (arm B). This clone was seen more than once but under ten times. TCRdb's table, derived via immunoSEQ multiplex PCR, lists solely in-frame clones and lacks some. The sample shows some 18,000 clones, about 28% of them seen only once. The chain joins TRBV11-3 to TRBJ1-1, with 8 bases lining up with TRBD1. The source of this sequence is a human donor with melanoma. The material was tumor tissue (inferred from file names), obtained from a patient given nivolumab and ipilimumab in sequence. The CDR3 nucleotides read TGTGCCAGCAGCTTAAGACGACAGGGGCGCGACACTGAAGCTTTCTTT. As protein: CASSLRRQGRDTEAFF.